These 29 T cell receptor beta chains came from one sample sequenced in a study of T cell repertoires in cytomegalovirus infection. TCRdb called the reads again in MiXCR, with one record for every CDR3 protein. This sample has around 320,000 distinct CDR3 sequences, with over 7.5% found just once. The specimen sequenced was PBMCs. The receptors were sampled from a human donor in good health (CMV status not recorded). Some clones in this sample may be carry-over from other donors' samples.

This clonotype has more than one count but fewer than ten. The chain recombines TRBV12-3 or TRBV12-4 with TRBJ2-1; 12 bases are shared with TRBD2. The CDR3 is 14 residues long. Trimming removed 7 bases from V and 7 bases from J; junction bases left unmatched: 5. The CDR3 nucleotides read TGTGCCAGCATCAAACTAGCGGGGGGAAATGAGCAGTTCTTC. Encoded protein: CASIKLAGGNEQFF.

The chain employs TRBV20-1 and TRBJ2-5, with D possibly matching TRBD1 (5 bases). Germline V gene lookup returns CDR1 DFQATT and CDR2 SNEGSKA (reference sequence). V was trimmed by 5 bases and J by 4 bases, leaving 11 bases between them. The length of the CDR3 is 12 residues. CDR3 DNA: TGCAGTGCTCTCGACAGCTCAGAGACCCAGTACTTC. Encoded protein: CSALDSSETQYF.

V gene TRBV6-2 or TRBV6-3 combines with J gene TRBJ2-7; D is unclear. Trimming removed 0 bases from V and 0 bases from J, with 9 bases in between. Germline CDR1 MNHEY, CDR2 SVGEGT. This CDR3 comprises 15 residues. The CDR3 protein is CASSYSTVNSYEQYF. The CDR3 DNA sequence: TGTGCCAGCAGTTACTCGACGGTCAACTCCTACGAGCAGTACTTC.

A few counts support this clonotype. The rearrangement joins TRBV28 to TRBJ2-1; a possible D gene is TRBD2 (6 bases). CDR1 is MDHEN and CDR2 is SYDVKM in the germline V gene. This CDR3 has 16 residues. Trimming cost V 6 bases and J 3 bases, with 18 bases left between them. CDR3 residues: CASSSGASVLYNEQFF. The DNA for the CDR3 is TGTGCCAGCAGCTCCGGGGCTAGCGTTCTCTACAATGAGCAGTTCTTC.

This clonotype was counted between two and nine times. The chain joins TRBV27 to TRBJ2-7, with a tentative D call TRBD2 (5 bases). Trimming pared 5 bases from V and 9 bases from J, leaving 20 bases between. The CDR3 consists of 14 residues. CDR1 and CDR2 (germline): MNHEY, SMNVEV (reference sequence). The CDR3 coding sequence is TGTGCCAGCAGTCTCGGACCGGGAAAACGTAGGCAGTACTTC. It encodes CASSLGPGKRRQYF.

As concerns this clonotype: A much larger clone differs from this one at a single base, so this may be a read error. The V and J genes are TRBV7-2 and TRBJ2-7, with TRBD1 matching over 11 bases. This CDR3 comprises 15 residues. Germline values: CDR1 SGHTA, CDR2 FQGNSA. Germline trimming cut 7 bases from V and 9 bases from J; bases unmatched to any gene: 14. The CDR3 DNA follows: TGTGCCAGCACTAGGCTAGGACAGGGGGCAGAGGGGCAGTACTTC. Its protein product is CASTRLGQGAEGQYF.

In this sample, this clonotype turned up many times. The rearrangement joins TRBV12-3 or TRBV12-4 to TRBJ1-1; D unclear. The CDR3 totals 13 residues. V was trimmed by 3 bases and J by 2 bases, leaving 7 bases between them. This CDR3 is CASSFKPNTEAFF. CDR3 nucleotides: TGTGCCAGCAGTTTTAAGCCAAACACTGAAGCTTTCTTT.

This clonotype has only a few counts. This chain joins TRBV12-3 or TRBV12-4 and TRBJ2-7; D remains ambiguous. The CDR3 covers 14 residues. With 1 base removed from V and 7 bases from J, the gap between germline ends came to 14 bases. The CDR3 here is CASSLGGAAREQYF. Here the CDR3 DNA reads TGTGCCAGCAGTTTAGGCGGCGCCGCGCGGGAGCAGTACTTC.

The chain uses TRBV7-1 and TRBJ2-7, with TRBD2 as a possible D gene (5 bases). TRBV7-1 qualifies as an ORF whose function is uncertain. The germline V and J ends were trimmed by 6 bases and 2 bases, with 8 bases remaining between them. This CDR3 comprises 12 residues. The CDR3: CASSQEAYEQYF. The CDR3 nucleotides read TGTGCCAGCAGTCAGGAGGCCTACGAGCAGTACTTC.

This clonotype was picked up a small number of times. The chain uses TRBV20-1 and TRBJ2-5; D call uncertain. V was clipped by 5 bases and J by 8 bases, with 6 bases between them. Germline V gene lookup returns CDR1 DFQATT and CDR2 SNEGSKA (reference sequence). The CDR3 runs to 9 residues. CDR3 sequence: CSAAHTQYF. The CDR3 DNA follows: TGCAGTGCTGCCCACACCCAGTACTTC.

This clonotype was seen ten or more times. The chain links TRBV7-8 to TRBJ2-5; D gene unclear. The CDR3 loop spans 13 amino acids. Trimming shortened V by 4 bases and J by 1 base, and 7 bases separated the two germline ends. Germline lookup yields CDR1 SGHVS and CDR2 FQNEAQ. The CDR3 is CASSWYTQETQYF. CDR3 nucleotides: TGTGCCAGCAGCTGGTATACCCAAGAGACCCAGTACTTC.

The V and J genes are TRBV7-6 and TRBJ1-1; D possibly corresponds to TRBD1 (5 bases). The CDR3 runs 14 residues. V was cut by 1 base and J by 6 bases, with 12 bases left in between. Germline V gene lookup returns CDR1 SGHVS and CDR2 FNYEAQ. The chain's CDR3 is CASSLGGGIAEAFF. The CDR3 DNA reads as TGTGCCAGCAGCTTAGGGGGCGGCATAGCTGAAGCTTTCTTT.

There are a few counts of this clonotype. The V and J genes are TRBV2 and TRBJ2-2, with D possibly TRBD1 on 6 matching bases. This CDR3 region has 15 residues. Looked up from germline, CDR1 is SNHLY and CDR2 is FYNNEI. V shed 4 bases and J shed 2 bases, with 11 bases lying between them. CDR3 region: CASSAIRGNTGELFF. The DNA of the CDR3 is TGTGCCAGCAGTGCGATCAGGGGAAACACCGGGGAGCTGTTTTTT.

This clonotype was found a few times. CDR3 region: CASRGPAKNIQYF. CDR3 sequence (DNA): TGTGCCAGCAGGGGACCGGCCAAAAACATTCAGTACTTC. The chain employs TRBV28 and TRBJ2-4; D possibly matches TRBD1 or TRBD2 (5 bases each). The CDR3 consists of 13 residues. Germline V lookup: CDR1 MDHEN, CDR2 SYDVKM. With 6 bases removed from V and 1 base from J, the gap between germline ends came to 7 bases.

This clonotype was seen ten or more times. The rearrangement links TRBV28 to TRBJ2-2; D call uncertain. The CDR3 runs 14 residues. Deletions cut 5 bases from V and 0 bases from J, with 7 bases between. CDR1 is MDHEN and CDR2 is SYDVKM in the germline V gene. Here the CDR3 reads CASSTYPNTGELFF. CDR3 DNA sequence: TGTGCCAGCAGTACCTACCCGAACACCGGGGAGCTGTTTTTT.

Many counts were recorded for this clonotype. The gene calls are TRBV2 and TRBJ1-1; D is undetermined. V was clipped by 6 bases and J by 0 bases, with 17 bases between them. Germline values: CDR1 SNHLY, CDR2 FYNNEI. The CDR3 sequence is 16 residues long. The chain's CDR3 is CASSLQRRLMNTEAFF. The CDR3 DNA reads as TGTGCCAGCAGCTTGCAGCGCAGACTTATGAACACTGAAGCTTTCTTT.

In DNA form, the CDR3 reads TGTGCCAGCAGTCCCGACTGGGCCAAGATAAGGTCCACAGATACGCAGTATTTT. This gives the protein CASSPDWAKIRSTDTQYF. The chain uses TRBV28 and TRBJ2-3; D unclear. Germline V CDR1 and CDR2: MDHEN, SYDVKM. This CDR3 is 18 amino acids long. V dropped 5 bases and J dropped 2 bases, with 23 bases sitting between them.

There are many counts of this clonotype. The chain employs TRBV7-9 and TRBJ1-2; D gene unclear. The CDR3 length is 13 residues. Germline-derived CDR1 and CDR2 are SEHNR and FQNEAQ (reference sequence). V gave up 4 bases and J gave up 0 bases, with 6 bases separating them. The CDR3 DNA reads TGTGCCAGCAGCTCGGAAGCTAACTATGGCTACACCTTC. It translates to CASSSEANYGYTF.

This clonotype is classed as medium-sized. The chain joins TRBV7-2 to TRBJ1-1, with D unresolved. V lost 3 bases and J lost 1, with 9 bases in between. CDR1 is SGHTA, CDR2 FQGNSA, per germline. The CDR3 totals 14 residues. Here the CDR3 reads CASSLDVRNTEAFF. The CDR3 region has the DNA TGTGCCAGCAGCTTGGACGTCCGGAACACTGAAGCTTTCTTT.

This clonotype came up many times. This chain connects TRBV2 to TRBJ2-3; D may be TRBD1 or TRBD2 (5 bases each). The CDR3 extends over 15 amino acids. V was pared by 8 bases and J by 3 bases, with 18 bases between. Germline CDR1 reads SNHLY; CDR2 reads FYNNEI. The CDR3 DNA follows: TGTGCCAGCTTCCGGACGAGGGGTGGTACAGATACGCAGTATTTT. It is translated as CASFRTRGGTDTQYF.

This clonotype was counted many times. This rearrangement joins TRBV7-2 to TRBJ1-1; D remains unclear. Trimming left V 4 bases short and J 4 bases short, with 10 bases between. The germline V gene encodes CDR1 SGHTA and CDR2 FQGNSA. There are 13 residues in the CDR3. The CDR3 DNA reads TGTGCCAGCAGCTACACGGAGGGCACTGAAGCTTTCTTT. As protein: CASSYTEGTEAFF. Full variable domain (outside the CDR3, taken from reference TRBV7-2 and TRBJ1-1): GAGVSQSPSNKVTEKGKDVELRCDPISGHTALYWYRQSLGQGLEFLIYFQGNSAPDKSGLPSDRFSAERTGGSVSTLTIQRTQQEDSAVYLCASSYTEGTEAFFGQGTRLTVV.

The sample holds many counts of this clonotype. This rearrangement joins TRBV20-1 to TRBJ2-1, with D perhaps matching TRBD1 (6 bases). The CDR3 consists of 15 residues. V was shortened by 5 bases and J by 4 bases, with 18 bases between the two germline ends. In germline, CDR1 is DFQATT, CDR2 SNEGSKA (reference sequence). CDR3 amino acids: CSAGQTVTPYNEQFF. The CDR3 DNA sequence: TGCAGTGCTGGACAGACAGTCACCCCTTACAATGAGCAGTTCTTC.

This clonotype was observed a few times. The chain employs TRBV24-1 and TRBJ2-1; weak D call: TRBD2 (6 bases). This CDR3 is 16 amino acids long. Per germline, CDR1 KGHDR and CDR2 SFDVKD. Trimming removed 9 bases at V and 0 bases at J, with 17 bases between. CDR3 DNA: TGTGCCACCCGCCACCGGGACTCAAGCTCCTACAATGAGCAGTTCTTC. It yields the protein CATRHRDSSSYNEQFF.

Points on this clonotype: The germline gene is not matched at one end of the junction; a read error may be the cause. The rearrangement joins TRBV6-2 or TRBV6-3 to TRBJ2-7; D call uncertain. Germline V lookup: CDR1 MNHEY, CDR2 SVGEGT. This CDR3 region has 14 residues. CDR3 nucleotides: TGTGCCAGCAGTCCCATCGGGCTTTCCTACGAGCAGCACTTC. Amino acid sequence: CASSPIGLSYEQHF.

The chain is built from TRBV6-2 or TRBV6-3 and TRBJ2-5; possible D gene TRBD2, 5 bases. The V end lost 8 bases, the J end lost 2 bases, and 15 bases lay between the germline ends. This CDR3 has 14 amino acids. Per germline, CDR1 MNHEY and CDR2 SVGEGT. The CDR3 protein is CASGPISVQETQYF. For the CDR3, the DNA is TGTGCCAGCGGACCAATTAGCGTGCAAGAGACCCAGTACTTC.

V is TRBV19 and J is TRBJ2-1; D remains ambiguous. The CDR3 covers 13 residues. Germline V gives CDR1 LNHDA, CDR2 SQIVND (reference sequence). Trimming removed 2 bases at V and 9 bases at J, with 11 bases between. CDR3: CASSIPLQAEQFF. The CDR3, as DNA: TGTGCCAGTAGTATACCCCTCCAGGCTGAGCAGTTCTTC. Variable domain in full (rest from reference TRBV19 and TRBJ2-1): DGGITQSPKYLFRKEGQNVTLSCEQNLNHDAMYWYRQDPGQGLRLIYYSQIVNDFQKGDIAEGYSVSREKKESFPLTVTSAQKNPTAFYLCASSIPLQAEQFFGPGTRLTVL.

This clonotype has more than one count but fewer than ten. CDR3 sequence: CASSPRGSLYGYTF. DNA for the CDR3: TGTGCCAGCAGCCCGAGGGGGTCTCTCTATGGCTACACCTTC. The chain links TRBV7-2 to TRBJ1-2, with D possibly TRBD1 on 6 matching bases. Germline-derived CDR1 and CDR2 are SGHTA and FQGNSA. CDR3 size: 14 residues. Trimming shortened V by 5 bases and J by 4 bases, and 14 bases separated the two germline ends.

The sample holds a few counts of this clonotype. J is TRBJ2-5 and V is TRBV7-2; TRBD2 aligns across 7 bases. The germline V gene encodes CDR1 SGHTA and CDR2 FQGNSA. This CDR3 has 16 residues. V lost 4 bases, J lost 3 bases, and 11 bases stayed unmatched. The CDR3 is CASSSNWGGGKETQYF. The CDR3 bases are TGTGCCAGCAGCTCGAACTGGGGGGGGGGTAAAGAGACCCAGTACTTC. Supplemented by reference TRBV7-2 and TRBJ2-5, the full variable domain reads GAGVSQSPSNKVTEKGKDVELRCDPISGHTALYWYRQSLGQGLEFLIYFQGNSAPDKSGLPSDRFSAERTGGSVSTLTIQRTQQEDSAVYLCASSSNWGGGKETQYFGPGTRLLVL.

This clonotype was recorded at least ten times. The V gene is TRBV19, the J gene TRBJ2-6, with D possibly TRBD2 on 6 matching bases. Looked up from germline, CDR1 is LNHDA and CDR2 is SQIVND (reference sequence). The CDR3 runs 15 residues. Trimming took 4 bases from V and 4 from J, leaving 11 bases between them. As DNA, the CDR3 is TGTGCCAGTAGTAACGGGGGAGCCGGGGCCAACGTCCTGACTTTC. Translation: CASSNGGAGANVLTF.